Following are 11 T cell receptor beta chains from one sample sequenced in a study of OX40 agonist ivuxolimab in advanced cancers. Method: immunoSEQ multiplex PCR; TCRdb's copy keeps in-frame clones and lacks some. The table records about 38,000 clones, about four fifths of them present only once. The input for sequencing was CD4+ or CD8+ T cells sorted from blood, taken in a trial of the OX40 agonist ivuxolimab. The receptor set was obtained from an adult with an advanced solid tumor such as melanoma, head and neck, liver or kidney cancer.

The genes are TRBV5-8 and TRBJ2-2; tentatively, D is TRBD2 (7 bases). The CDR3 has 15 residues. Germline lookup yields CDR1 SGHTS and CDR2 YDEGEE. Trimming stripped 3 bases from V and 4 bases from J, with 13 bases between. In DNA, the CDR3 is TGTGCCAGCAGCTCCTGGGGGGGCCGCACCGGGGAGCTGTTTTTT. It is translated as CASSSWGGRTGELFF.

The CDR3 bases are TGTGCCAGCAGCCCGGACAGCCCGAACACTGAAGCTTTCTTT. Its translation: CASSPDSPNTEAFF. The rearrangement joins TRBV5-5 to TRBJ1-1, with D possibly being TRBD1 (6 bases). The CDR3 runs to 14 residues. V gave up 4 bases and J gave up 1 base, with 11 bases separating them. Germline V gives CDR1 SGHKS, CDR2 YYEKEE (reference sequence).

This clone was counted only a few times. The chain carries TRBV7-8 and TRBJ2-6, with D tentatively TRBD1 (6 bases). Germline-derived CDR1 and CDR2 are SGHVS and FQNEAQ. This CDR3 has 17 amino acids. The V end was cut by 5 bases, the J end by 4 bases, with 18 bases between. The CDR3 reads CASSPRPTGTGANVLTF. The CDR3 DNA follows: TGTGCCAGCAGCCCTCGACCCACAGGGACCGGGGCCAACGTCCTGACTTTC.

The chain has TRBV27 and TRBJ2-6; TRBD2 matches 7 bases. CDR1 is MNHEY and CDR2 is SMNVEV in the germline V gene (reference sequence). The CDR3 covers 16 residues. Trimming cost V 4 bases and J 10 bases; bases outside gene matches: 13. CDR3 DNA sequence: TGTGCCAGCAGTTGGGGAGGGCATAGGAATAAGAACGTCCTGACTTTC. This encodes CASSWGGHRNKNVLTF.

The chain combines TRBV5-6 with TRBJ2-1; TRBD2 matches 13 bases. Trimming at V came to 3 bases and at J to 7 bases, leaving 7 bases not matched to a gene. The CDR3 is 16 residues long. Germline CDR1 and CDR2: SGHDT and YYEEEE. The CDR3 loop reads CASSWTSGSVANEQFF. CDR3 nucleotide sequence: TGTGCCAGCAGCTGGACTAGCGGGAGTGTGGCAAATGAGCAGTTCTTC.

This clone was recorded a few times. The rearrangement links TRBV19 to TRBJ1-3, with a possible D match to TRBD1 (6 bases). V dropped 6 bases and J dropped 4 bases, with 13 bases sitting between them. Germline CDR1 LNHDA, CDR2 SQIVND (reference sequence). This CDR3 spans 14 amino acids. CDR3 DNA sequence: TGTGCCAGTAGCCCGGACAGAGGCGGAAACACCATATATTTT. This sequence encodes CASSPDRGGNTIYF.

As DNA, the CDR3 is TGTGCCAGCAGGGCTAGCGGCTACAATGAGCAGTTCTTC. Amino acid sequence: CASRASGYNEQFF. The V gene is TRBV2, the J gene TRBJ2-1; 7 bases map to TRBD2. The germline gives CDR1 SNHLY, CDR2 FYNNEI. The CDR3 spans 13 residues. Unmatched junction bases numbered 2, after V lost 6 bases and J lost 3 bases.

The gene calls are TRBV29-1 and TRBJ1-6; D unclear. The CDR3 consists of 14 residues. Trimming shortened V by 7 bases and J by 5 bases, and 15 bases separated the two germline ends. Germline-derived CDR1 and CDR2 are SQVTM and ANQGSEA. CDR3 residues: CSEVELTDNSPLHF. For the CDR3, the DNA is TGCAGCGAGGTGGAGCTTACAGATAATTCACCCCTCCACTTT.

The sample holds one count of this clone. The chain joins TRBV12-5 to TRBJ2-3, with 11 bases identical to TRBD2. V shed 0 bases, J shed 4 bases, and the junction held 6 bases outside the gene matches. This CDR3 comprises 17 residues. The germline V gene encodes CDR1 LGHNT and CDR2 FRNRAP. CDR3 residues: CASGLVRTSGSADTQYF. For the CDR3, the DNA is TGTGCTAGTGGTTTGGTACGAACTAGCGGGAGTGCAGATACGCAGTATTTT.

The rearrangement joins TRBV6-5 to TRBJ1-6; 7 bases match TRBD1. This CDR3 has 15 amino acids. CDR1 and CDR2 (germline): MNHEY, SVGAGI. With V trimmed by 0 bases and J by 9 bases, 5 bases remained unmatched. The CDR3 loop is CASSYSKGGGSPLHF. The DNA of the CDR3 is TGTGCCAGCAGTTACTCGAAAGGGGGCGGTTCACCCCTCCACTTT.

This CDR3 reads CASTRGQGVGSPLHF. DNA of the CDR3: TGTGCCAGCACCCGAGGACAGGGGGTCGGATCACCCCTCCACTTT. The chain uses TRBV9 and TRBJ1-6; 10 bases map to TRBD1. There are 15 residues in the CDR3. V lost 6 bases, J lost 10 bases, and 10 bases stayed unmatched. Germline assignment: CDR1 SGDLS and CDR2 YYNGEE.